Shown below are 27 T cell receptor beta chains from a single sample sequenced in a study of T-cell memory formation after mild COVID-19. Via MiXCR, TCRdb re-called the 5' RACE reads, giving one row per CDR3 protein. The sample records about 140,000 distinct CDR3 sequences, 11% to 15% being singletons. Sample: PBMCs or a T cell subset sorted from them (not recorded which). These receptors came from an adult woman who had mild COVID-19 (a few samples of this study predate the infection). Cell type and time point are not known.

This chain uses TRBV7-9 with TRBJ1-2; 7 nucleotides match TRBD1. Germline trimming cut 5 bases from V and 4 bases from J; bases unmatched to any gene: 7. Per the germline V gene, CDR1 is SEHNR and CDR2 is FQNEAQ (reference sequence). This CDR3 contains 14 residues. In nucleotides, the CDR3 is TGTGCCAGCAGCCCCTGGGGGACAGTCTATGGCTACACCTTC. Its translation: CASSPWGTVYGYTF.

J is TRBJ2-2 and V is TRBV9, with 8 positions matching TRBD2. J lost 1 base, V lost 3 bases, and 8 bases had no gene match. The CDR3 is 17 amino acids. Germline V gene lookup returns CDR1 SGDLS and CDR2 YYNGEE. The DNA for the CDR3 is TGTGCCAGCAGCGGAGTTCCGGGACTAGAGAACACCGGGGAGCTGTTTTTT. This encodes CASSGVPGLENTGELFF.

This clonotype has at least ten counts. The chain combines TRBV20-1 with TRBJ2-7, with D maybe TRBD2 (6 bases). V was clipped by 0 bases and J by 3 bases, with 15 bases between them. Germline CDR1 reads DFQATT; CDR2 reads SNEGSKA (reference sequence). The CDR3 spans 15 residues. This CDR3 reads CSARDFGDSIYEQYF. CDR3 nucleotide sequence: TGCAGTGCTAGAGATTTCGGGGACTCGATCTACGAGCAGTACTTC.

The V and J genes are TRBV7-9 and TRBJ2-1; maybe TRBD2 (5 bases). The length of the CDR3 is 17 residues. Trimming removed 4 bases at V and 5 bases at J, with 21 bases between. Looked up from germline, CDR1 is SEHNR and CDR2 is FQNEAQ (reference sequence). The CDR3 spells CASSSDPGDIAHNEQFF. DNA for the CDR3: TGTGCCAGCAGCTCAGACCCCGGGGATATTGCACACAATGAGCAGTTCTTC.

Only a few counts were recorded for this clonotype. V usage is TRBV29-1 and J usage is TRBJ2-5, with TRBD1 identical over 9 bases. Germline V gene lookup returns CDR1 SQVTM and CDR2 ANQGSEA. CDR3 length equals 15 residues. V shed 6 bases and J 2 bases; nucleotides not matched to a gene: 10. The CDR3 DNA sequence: TGCAGCGTCGCCTTTCCCGACAGGGGGCAAGAGACCCAGTACTTC. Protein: CSVAFPDRGQETQYF.

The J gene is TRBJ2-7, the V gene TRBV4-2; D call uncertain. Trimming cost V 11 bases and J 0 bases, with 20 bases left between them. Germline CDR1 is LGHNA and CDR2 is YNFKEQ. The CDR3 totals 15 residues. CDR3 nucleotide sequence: TGTGCCCCCAGCCAAGTTAGTAATCCCTCCTACGAGCAGTACTTC. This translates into CAPSQVSNPSYEQYF.

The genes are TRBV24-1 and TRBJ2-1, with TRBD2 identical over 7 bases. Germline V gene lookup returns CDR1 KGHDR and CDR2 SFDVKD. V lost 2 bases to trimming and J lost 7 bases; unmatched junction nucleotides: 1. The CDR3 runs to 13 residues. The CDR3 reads CATSDSGGNEQFF. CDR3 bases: TGTGCCACCAGTGATTCCGGGGGGAATGAGCAGTTCTTC.

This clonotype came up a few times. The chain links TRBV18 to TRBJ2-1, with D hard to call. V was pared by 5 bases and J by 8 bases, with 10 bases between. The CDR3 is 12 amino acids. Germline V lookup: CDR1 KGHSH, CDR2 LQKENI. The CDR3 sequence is CASSFQGHEQFF. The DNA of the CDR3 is TGTGCCAGCTCATTCCAAGGCCATGAGCAGTTCTTC.

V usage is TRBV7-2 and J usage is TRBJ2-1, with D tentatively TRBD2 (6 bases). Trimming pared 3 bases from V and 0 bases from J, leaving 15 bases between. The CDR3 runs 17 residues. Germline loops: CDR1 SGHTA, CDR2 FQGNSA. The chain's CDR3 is CASSFLEGNSSYNEQFF. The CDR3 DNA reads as TGTGCCAGCAGCTTCCTGGAGGGGAATAGCTCCTACAATGAGCAGTTCTTC.

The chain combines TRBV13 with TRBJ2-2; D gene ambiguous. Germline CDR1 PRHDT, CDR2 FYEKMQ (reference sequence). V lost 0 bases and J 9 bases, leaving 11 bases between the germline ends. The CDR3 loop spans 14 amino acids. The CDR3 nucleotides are TGTGCCAGCAGCTTAGGACCTAACCCGAGGGAGCTGTTTTTT. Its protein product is CASSLGPNPRELFF.

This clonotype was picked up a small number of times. CDR3 DNA: TGTGCCAGCAGCTTAGTTGAGATTACAGGATACAATGAGCAGTTCTTC. As protein: CASSLVEITGYNEQFF. The rearrangement joins TRBV7-2 to TRBJ2-1, with a tentative D call TRBD1 (5 bases). Germline CDR1 is SGHTA and CDR2 is FQGNSA. CDR3 length equals 16 residues. Trimming took off 1 base at V and 4 bases at J, with 14 bases between the two ends.

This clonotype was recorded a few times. The CDR3 loop reads CAWVGRDSYYEQYF. For the CDR3, the DNA is TGTGCCTGGGTCGGGAGGGACAGCTACTACGAGCAGTACTTC. The rearrangement links TRBV30 to TRBJ2-7; tentative D call: TRBD2 (8 bases). The CDR3 totals 14 residues. Germline values: CDR1 GTSNPN, CDR2 SVGIG (reference sequence). V lost 5 bases and J lost 3, with 17 bases in between.

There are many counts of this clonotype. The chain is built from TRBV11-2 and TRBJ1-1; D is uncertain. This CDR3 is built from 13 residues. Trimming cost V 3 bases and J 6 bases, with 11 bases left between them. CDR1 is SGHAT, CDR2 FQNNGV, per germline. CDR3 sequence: CASSFDAGAEAFF. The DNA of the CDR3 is TGTGCCAGCAGCTTTGATGCCGGGGCTGAAGCTTTCTTT.

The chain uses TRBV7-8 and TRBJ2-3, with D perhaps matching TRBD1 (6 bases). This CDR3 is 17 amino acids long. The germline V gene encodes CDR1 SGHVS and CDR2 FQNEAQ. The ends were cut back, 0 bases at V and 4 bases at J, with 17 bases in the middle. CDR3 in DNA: TGTGCCAGCAGCTTAGCAGTGTGGGACAACCTCCCAGATACGCAGTATTTT. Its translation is CASSLAVWDNLPDTQYF. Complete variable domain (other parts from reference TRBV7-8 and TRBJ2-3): GAGVSQSPRYKVAKRGQDVALRCDPISGHVSLFWYQQALGQGPEFLTYFQNEAQLDKSGLPSDRFFAERPEGSVSTLKIQRTQQEDSAVYLCASSLAVWDNLPDTQYFGPGTRLTVL.

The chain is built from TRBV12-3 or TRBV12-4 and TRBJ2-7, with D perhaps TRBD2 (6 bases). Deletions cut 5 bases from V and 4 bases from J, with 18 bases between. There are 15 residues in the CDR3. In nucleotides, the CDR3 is TGTGCCAGCAGTGCGGGGCTGGGCGTGTGGTACGAGCAGTACTTC. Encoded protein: CASSAGLGVWYEQYF.

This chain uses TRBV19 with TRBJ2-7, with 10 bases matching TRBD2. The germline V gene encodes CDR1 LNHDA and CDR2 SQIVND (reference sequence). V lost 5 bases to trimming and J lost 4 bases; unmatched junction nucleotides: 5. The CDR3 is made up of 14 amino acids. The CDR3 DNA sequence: TGTGCCAGTAGTGCCCAACTAGCGGGGTACGAGCAGTACTTC. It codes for CASSAQLAGYEQYF.

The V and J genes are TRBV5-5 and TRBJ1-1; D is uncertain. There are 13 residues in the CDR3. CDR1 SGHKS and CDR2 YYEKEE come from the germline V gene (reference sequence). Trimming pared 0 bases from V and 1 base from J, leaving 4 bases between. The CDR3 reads CASSLGWNTEAFF. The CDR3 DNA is TGTGCCAGCAGCTTGGGCTGGAACACTGAAGCTTTCTTT.

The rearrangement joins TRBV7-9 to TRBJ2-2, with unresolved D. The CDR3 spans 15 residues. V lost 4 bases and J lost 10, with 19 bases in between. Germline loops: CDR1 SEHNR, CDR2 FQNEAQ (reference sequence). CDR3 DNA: TGTGCCAGCAGCTGGCAGCGAGAGGTCGAAGAGGAGCTGTTTTTT. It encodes CASSWQREVEEELFF.

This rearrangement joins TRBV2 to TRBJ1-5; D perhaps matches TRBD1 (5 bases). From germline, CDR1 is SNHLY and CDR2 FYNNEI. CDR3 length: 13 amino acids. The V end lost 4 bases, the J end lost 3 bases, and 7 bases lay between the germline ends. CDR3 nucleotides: TGTGCCAGCAGTGCGGGGCACAATCAGCCCCAGCATTTT. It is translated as CASSAGHNQPQHF.

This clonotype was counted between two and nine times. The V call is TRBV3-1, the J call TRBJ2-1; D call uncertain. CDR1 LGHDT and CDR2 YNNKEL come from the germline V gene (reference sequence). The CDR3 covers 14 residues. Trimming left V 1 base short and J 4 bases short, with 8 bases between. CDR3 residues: CASSQAAEYNEQFF. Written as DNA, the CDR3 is TGTGCCAGCAGCCAAGCGGCGGAATACAATGAGCAGTTCTTC.

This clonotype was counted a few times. CDR3 protein: CASSPWDSLNNEQFF. CDR3 DNA: TGTGCCAGCAGTCCATGGGACAGCCTGAACAATGAGCAGTTCTTC. The gene calls are TRBV12-3 or TRBV12-4 and TRBJ2-1, with 7 positions matching TRBD1. With 5 bases clipped from V and 5 bases from J, the junction kept 9 bases outside the gene matches. The CDR3 covers 15 residues.

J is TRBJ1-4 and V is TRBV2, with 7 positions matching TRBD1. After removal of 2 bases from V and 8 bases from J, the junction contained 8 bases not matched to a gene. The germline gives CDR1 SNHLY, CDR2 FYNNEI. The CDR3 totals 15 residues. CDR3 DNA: TGTGCCAGCAGTGAAACCTCCGGGACAGTAGAAAAACTGTTTTTT. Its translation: CASSETSGTVEKLFF.

CDR3 sequence: CASMEGGQETQYF. CDR3 coding DNA: TGTGCCAGCATGGAGGGGGGACAGGAGACCCAGTACTTC. The chain carries TRBV7-9 and TRBJ2-5; tentatively, D is TRBD1 (7 bases). The CDR3 runs 13 residues. CDR1 is SEHNR and CDR2 is FQNEAQ in the germline V gene (reference sequence). Trimming removed 7 bases at V and 5 bases at J, with 14 bases between.

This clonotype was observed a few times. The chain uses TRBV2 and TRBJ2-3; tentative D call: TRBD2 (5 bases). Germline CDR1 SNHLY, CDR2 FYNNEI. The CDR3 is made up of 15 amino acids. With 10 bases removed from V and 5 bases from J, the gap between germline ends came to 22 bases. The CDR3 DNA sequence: TGTGCCACCACCCCGCCGGGCCGAGGGATAGATACGCAGTATTTT. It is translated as CATTPPGRGIDTQYF.

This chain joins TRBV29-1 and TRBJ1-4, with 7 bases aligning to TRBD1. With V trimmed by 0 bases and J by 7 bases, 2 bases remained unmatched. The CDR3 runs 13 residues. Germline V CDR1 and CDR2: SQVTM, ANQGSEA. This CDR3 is CSVEDRDSEKLFF. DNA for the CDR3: TGCAGCGTTGAAGATCGGGACAGTGAAAAACTGTTTTTT.

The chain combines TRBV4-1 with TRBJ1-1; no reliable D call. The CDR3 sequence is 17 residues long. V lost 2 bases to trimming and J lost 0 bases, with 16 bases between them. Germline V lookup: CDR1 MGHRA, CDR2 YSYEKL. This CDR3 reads CASSQTVGIHLNTEAFF. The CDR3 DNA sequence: TGCGCCAGCAGCCAAACGGTAGGAATACACCTGAACACTGAAGCTTTCTTT.

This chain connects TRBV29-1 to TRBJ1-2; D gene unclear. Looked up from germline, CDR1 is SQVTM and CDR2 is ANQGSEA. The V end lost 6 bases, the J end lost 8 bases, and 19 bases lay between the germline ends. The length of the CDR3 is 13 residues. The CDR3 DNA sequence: TGCAGCGTCCACCGGGCGCAGGTCGGAGGCTACACCTTC. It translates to CSVHRAQVGGYTF.